This TCR beta chain was recorded in a study of OX40 agonist ivuxolimab in advanced cancers. In terms of the full investigation: The costimulatory receptor OX40 (CD134) was targeted by ivuxolimab, a fully human IgG2 agonistic monoclonal antibody. Intravenous ivuxolimab was administered to patients every 2 weeks at six dose levels: 0.01, 0.1, 0.3, 1.5, 3 and 10 mg/kg. Among the roughly 50 dose-escalation patients, approximately 20 had hepatocellular carcinoma, some 15 melanoma, 9 renal cell carcinoma and 9 head and neck cancer. The dose-escalation cohort was about 86% male with a mean age of 60 years, ranging from about 20 to 80. Patients were allowed to have had prior anti-PD-1, anti-PD-L1 or anti-CTLA-4 therapy, and more than 30% of the dose-escalation patients had previously received checkpoint inhibitors. Partial responses were achieved by three dose-escalation patients, of whom one had hepatocellular carcinoma and two had cutaneous melanoma. The purpose of peripheral TCRbeta sequencing was to test whether ivuxolimab changed TCR sequence diversity and led to clonal T-cell expansion. The paper describes the monotherapy dose-escalation part (N ≈ 49 patients) of the phase I trial of ivuxolimab.

The trial excluded patients who had a history of autoimmune disease or who were on systemic immunosuppression. Peripheral blood for TCR sequencing was drawn from every dose cohort at baseline, at cycle 4 day 1 and at cycle 7 day 1. Samples were obtained from an open-label, multicenter, first-in-human phase I dose-escalation trial of ivuxolimab. The trial enrolled adults with locally advanced or metastatic head and neck squamous cell, hepatocellular, melanoma or renal cell carcinoma. Before TCR sequencing, CD4+ and CD8+ T cells were separately sorted from peripheral blood. As concerns this clone: Its antigen remains undetermined. No base qualities exist here, and no much larger clone lies one base off it.

For sequencing of the TCRbeta CDR3 region, genomic DNA was extracted from the sorted cells. The immunoSEQ Assay was used to sequence the TCRbeta CDR3 regions. Not all clones reach the TCRdb copy of this immuneACCESS table, which keeps in-frame sequences only. Checked studies attribute under half of the gap to unresolved V genes and leave the rest unexplained. The sample table records 75,000 to 100,000 clones; roughly nine tenths of these occur just once. The top ten constitute more than 5% of the sample. What the authors observed across the whole study: Partial responders in the 0.1-3.0 mg/kg groups had among the lowest normalized peripheral clonal expansion, especially among CD8+ T cells. Low levels of normalized T-cell clonal expansion were also shown by some nonresponding patients. Antigen specificity was not determined for the clonally expanded peripheral T cells. On average, CD8+ T cells showed more expanded clones than CD4+ T cells after ivuxolimab. Clonal expansion of both CD4+ and CD8+ blood T cells was observed from baseline to week 6 at doses 0.1 to 3.0 mg/kg.

Including the terminal cysteine and phenylalanine, the CDR3 comprises 14 residues. Only the CDR3 DNA is retained, 42 bases long and in frame from the first base. V loses 0 bases of germline sequence and J loses 2 bases, and the interval between the two ends is 8 bases. According to the germline V gene (reference sequence), CDR1 reads SGHKS and CDR2 reads YYEKEE. The sequence was collected from an adult with an advanced solid tumor such as melanoma, head and neck, liver or kidney cancer. The chain joins TRBV5-5 to TRBJ1-2, with a weak D call of TRBD1 (5 bases match). The sample consisted of CD4+ or CD8+ T cells sorted from blood, taken in a trial of the OX40 agonist ivuxolimab. The nucleotide sequence is TGTGCCAGCAGCTTGGTGACAGTAAACTATGGCTACACCTTC. It translates to CASSLVTVNYGYTF.